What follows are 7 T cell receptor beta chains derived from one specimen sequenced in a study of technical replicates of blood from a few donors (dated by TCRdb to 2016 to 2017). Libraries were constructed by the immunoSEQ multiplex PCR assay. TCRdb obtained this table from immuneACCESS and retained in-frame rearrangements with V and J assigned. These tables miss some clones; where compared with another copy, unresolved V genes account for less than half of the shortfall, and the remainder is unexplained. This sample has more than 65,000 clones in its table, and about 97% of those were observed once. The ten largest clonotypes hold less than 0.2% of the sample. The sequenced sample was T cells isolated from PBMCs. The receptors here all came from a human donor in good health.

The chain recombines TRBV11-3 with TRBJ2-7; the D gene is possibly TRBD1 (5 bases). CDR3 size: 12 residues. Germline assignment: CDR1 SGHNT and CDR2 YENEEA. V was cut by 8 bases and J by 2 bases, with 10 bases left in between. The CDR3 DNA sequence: TGTGCCAGCGGGGCAGGGACCTACGAGCAGTACTTC. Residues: CASGAGTYEQYF.

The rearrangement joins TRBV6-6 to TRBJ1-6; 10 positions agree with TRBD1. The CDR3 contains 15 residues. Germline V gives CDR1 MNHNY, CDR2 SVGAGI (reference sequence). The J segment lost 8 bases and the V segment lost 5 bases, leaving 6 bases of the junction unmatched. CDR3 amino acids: CASSGTGEWDSPLHF. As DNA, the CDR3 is TGTGCCAGCAGTGGGACAGGGGAATGGGATTCACCCCTCCACTTT.

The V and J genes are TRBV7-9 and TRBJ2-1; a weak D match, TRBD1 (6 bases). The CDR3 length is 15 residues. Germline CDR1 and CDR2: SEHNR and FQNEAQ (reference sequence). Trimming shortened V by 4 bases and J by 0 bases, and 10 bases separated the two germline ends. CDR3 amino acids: CASSSQGSSYNEQFF. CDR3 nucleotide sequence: TGTGCCAGCAGCTCGCAGGGGAGCTCCTACAATGAGCAGTTCTTC.

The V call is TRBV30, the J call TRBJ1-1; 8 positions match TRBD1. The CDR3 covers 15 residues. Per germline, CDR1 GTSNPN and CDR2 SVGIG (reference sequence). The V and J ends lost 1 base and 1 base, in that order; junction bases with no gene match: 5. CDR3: CAWSAGQGPNTEAFF. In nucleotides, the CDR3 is TGTGCCTGGAGTGCCGGACAGGGACCGAACACTGAAGCTTTCTTT.

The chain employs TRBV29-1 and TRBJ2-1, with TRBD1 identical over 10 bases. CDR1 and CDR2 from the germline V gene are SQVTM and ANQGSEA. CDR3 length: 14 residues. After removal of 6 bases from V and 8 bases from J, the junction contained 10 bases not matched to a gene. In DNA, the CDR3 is TGCAGCGTCAGACCGGGACAGGGGTGGCATGAGCAGTTCTTC. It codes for CSVRPGQGWHEQFF.

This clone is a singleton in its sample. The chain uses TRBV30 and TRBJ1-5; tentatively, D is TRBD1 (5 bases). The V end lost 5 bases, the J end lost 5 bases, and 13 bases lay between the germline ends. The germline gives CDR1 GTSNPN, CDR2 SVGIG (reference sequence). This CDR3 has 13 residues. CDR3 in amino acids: CAWGAGLDQPQHF. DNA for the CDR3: TGTGCCTGGGGGGCAGGGCTGGATCAGCCCCAGCATTTT.

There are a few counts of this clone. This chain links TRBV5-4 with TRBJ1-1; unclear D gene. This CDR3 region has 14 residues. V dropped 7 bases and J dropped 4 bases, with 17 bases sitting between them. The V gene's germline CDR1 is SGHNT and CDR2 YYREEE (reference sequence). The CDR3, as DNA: TGTGCCAGCTCGCGTGGCGTCGTAGCCACTGAAGCTTTCTTT. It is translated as CASSRGVVATEAFF.